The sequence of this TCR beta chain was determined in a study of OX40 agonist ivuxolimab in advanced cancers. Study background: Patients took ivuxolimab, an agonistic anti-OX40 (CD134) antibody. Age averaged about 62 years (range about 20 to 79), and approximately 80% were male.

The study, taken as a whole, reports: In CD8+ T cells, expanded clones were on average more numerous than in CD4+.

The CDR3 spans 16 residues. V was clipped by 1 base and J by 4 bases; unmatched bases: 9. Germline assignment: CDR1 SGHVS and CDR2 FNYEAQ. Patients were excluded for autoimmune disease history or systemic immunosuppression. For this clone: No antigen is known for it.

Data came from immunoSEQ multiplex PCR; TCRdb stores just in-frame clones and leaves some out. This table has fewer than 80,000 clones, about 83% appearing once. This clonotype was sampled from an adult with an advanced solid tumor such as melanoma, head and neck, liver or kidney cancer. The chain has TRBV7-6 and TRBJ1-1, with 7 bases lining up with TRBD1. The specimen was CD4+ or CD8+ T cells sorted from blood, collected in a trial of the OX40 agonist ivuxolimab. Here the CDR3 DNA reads TGTGCCAGCAGCTTAGGCCTGACAGGGAGTGGCACTGAAGCTTTCTTT. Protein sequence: CASSLGLTGSGTEAFF.